This T cell receptor (beta chain) comes out of a study of blood T cell repertoires in COVID-19. TCRdb's table, derived via immunoSEQ multiplex PCR, lists solely in-frame clones and lacks some. There are 150,000 to 200,000 clones in the sample; about nine tenths occur only once, and 2% to 2.5% lies in the top ten. The CDR3 is 16 amino acids. V lost 1 base to trimming and J lost 4 bases; unmatched junction nucleotides: 5. CDR1 MNHEY and CDR2 SMNVEV come from the germline V gene (reference sequence). The chain recombines TRBV27 with TRBJ2-1, with 9 bases matching TRBD2. Material for sequencing was PBMCs or T cells enriched from blood (not recorded which). The sequence was collected from a woman aged 30 to 39 who had recovered from COVID-19. The CDR3 DNA is TGTGCCAGCAGTTTATGGGCGGGGGGGGGTTACAATGAGCAGTTCTTC. This translates into CASSLWAGGGYNEQFF.